The 32 T cell receptor beta chains given below trace back to one sample, sequenced in a study of CDR3 diversity in severe acne. MiXCR, applied by TCRdb to the PCR reads, yields one record per CDR3 protein. The table has more than 70,000 distinct CDR3 sequences, under 55% seen once. Specimen: blood. The receptor source for this set is a male donor with severe acne vulgaris.

In its sample, this clonotype was seen a few times. The gene calls are TRBV5-6 and TRBJ1-6; D unclear. The V end lost 3 bases, the J end lost 0 bases, and 13 bases lay between the germline ends. Germline-derived CDR1 and CDR2 are SGHDT and YYEEEE. The CDR3 length is 17 residues. In DNA, the CDR3 is TGTGCCAGCAGCTCAGCAAGCCGGGGCTCCTATAATTCACCCCTCCACTTT. Protein sequence: CASSSASRGSYNSPLHF.

In regard to this clonotype: A single base separates this from a much larger clone, so it may be a read error. The rearrangement joins TRBV19 to TRBJ2-7; a weak D match, TRBD1 (5 bases). Germline-derived CDR1 and CDR2 are LNHDA and SQIVND (reference sequence). The CDR3 covers 12 residues. The CDR3 loop is CASSAGSGEQCF. The CDR3, as DNA: TGTGCCAGTAGTGCAGGGTCCGGCGAGCAGTGCTTC.

This clonotype is medium-sized in the sample. CDR3 sequence: CASSLGQANQPQHF. DNA for the CDR3: TGCGCCAGCAGCTTGGGACAGGCTAATCAGCCCCAGCATTTT. The chain recombines TRBV5-1 with TRBJ1-5, with D perhaps matching TRBD1 (6 bases). V gave up 0 bases and J gave up 4 bases, with 8 bases separating them. The CDR3 covers 14 residues. The V gene's germline CDR1 is SGHRS and CDR2 YFSETQ.

In its sample, this clonotype was seen many times. The CDR3 protein is CASSTGLSSGANVLTF. DNA for the CDR3: TGTGCCAGCAGCACTGGACTGAGCTCTGGGGCCAACGTCCTGACTTTC. The rearrangement joins TRBV5-5 to TRBJ2-6, with D possibly matching TRBD2 (5 bases). Trimming pared 4 bases from V and 0 bases from J, leaving 11 bases between. Looked up from germline, CDR1 is SGHKS and CDR2 is YYEKEE (reference sequence). The CDR3 has 16 residues.

For this clonotype: This may be a read error: a much more frequent sequence differs by one nucleotide. In DNA, the CDR3 is TGTGCCATCAGAGAAACTGAAGAGACCCAGTACTTC. This encodes CAIRETEETQYF. J is TRBJ2-5 and V is TRBV10-3, with unresolved D. Germline loops: CDR1 ENHRY, CDR2 SYGVKD. Trimming left V 6 bases short and J 3 bases short, with 8 bases between. CDR3 length: 12 residues.

This clonotype was picked up a small number of times. The chain carries TRBV5-1 and TRBJ2-5; D unresolved. Trimming left V 1 base short and J 3 bases short, with 10 bases between. The length of the CDR3 is 14 residues. The germline V gene encodes CDR1 SGHRS and CDR2 YFSETQ. The DNA of the CDR3 is TGCGCCAGCAGCTTGTGGCAACAGAAAGAGACCCAGTACTTC. Translated, it gives CASSLWQQKETQYF.

The chain is built from TRBV5-6 and TRBJ2-7, with D perhaps TRBD1 or TRBD2 (5 bases each). The CDR3 loop spans 16 amino acids. V lost 1 base and J lost 0, with 14 bases in between. The germline gives CDR1 SGHDT, CDR2 YYEEEE. The CDR3 loop is CASSLFSGRYSYEQYF. Here the CDR3 DNA reads TGTGCCAGCAGCTTGTTTTCGGGACGGTACTCCTACGAGCAGTACTTC.

The CDR3 DNA follows: TGTGCCACCAGTGACGTACAGGGGTTGGGAAATCAGCCCCAGCATTTT. Protein product: CATSDVQGLGNQPQHF. The chain is built from TRBV24-1 and TRBJ1-5, with TRBD1 matching over 7 bases. The CDR3 length is 16 residues. Germline-derived CDR1 and CDR2 are KGHDR and SFDVKD. V trimming: 4 bases; J trimming: 4 bases; junction bases outside the gene matches: 9.

This clonotype has ten or more counts. The chain recombines TRBV25-1 with TRBJ1-4; D unclear. In germline, CDR1 is MGHDK, CDR2 SYGVNS. V lost 3 bases and J lost 7, with 12 bases in between. The CDR3 runs to 14 residues. The CDR3 here is CASSDIGKGEKLFF. CDR3 bases: TGTGCCAGCAGTGACATCGGGAAGGGTGAAAAACTGTTTTTT.

The sample holds a few counts of this clonotype. This chain's CDR3 is CASTLLAGDEQYF. The CDR3 DNA is TGTGCCAGCACCCTACTAGCGGGAGACGAGCAGTACTTC. The rearrangement links TRBV7-2 to TRBJ2-7; 11 bases are shared with TRBD2. The CDR3 totals 13 residues. Germline-derived CDR1 and CDR2 are SGHTA and FQGNSA. With V trimmed by 7 bases and J by 5 bases, 4 bases remained unmatched.

This CDR3 reads CASSPDRGVEKLFF. The CDR3 DNA follows: TGTGCCAGCAGTCCAGACAGGGGGGTTGAAAAACTGTTTTTT. The chain couples TRBV6-5 to TRBJ1-4; 9 nucleotides align to TRBD1. Germline V gene lookup returns CDR1 MNHEY and CDR2 SVGAGI. Trimming took 5 bases from V and 7 from J; bases not matched to a gene: 5. The CDR3 is made up of 14 amino acids.

There are a few counts of this clonotype. The DNA is left out, because the CDR3 cannot be placed on it with certainty; the CDR3 is given as TCRdb lists it. The V gene is TRBV9, the J gene TRBJ1-2; whether TRBD1, the table's D call, matches the DNA was not checked. The germline V gene has CDR1 SGDLS and CDR2 YYNGEE. Both ends counted, the CDR3 spans 14 residues. The CDR3: CACSARAANYGYTF.

This clonotype was detected only once. Its ends do not fully match the called genes, so a read error is possible. V and J are TRBV7-9 and TRBJ2-3; D may be TRBD2 (5 bases). Germline values: CDR1 SEHNR, CDR2 FQNEAQ (reference sequence). This CDR3 is 15 amino acids long. The CDR3 reads CASGLGDTRQGTQYF. CDR3 sequence (DNA): TGTGCCAGCGGCTTGGGAGACACCCGTCAAGGGACGCAGTATTTT.

J is TRBJ2-5 and V is TRBV10-2; D gene unclear. This CDR3 is 14 amino acids long. Trimming removed 6 bases at V and 1 base at J, with 12 bases between. From germline, CDR1 is WSHSY and CDR2 SAAADI. The CDR3 protein is CASSVLGTQETQYF. In DNA form, the CDR3 reads TGCGCCAGCAGCGTCCTTGGTACCCAAGAGACCCAGTACTTC.

Concerning this clonotype: A much larger clone differs by one base, so this may be a read error. The chain employs TRBV12-3 or TRBV12-4 and TRBJ2-1, with D possibly called TRBD1 or TRBD2 (5 bases each). This CDR3 comprises 14 residues. Trimming took 5 bases from V and 3 from J, leaving 11 bases between them. The CDR3 sequence: CASSPGAVYNEQFF. The CDR3, as DNA: TGTGCCAGCAGTCCCGGGGCAGTCTACAATGAGCAGTTCTTC.

This chain uses TRBV13 with TRBJ1-6; 9 positions agree with TRBD1. Germline trimming cut 4 bases from V and 0 bases from J; bases unmatched to any gene: 7. This CDR3 has 18 residues. Germline assignment: CDR1 PRHDT and CDR2 FYEKMQ (reference sequence). As DNA, the CDR3 is TGTGCCAGCAGCTCCACAGGGGGCGGGGGCTCCTATAATTCACCCCTCCACTTT. Translation gives CASSSTGGGGSYNSPLHF.

CDR3 nucleotides: TGTGCCAGCAAAAAGACAGGAAACACTGAAGCTTTCTTT. Residues: CASKKTGNTEAFF. The chain has TRBV7-2 and TRBJ1-1; possible D gene TRBD1, 6 bases. Looked up from germline, CDR1 is SGHTA and CDR2 is FQGNSA. Trimming left V 7 bases short and J 2 bases short, with 11 bases between. The CDR3 length is 13 residues. Looking up the rest from reference TRBV7-2 and TRBJ1-1 gives the full variable domain: GAGVSQSPSNKVTEKGKDVELRCDPISGHTALYWYRQSLGQGLEFLIYFQGNSAPDKSGLPSDRFSAERTGGSVSTLTIQRTQQEDSAVYLCASKKTGNTEAFFGQGTRLTVV.

Worth noting for this clonotype: This may be a read error: a much more frequent sequence differs by one nucleotide. The chain uses TRBV4-1 and TRBJ2-1; no clear D. CDR3 length equals 15 residues. The germline V gene has CDR1 MGHRA and CDR2 YSYEKL. CDR3 amino acids: CASNQVGSTANEQFF. Here the CDR3 DNA reads TGCGCCAGCAACCAAGTTGGTAGTACAGCGAATGAGCAGTTCTTC.

This chain uses TRBV2 with TRBJ1-1; the D gene is possibly TRBD1 (5 bases). In germline, CDR1 is SNHLY, CDR2 FYNNEI. Trimming took off 7 bases at V and 8 bases at J, with 8 bases between the two ends. CDR3 length: 10 amino acids. The CDR3 here is CASTGVEAFF. CDR3 nucleotides: TGTGCCAGCACGGGGGTAGAAGCTTTCTTT.

This clonotype was counted a single time. The final CDR3 position lacks the conserved phenylalanine or tryptophan, pointing to a likely read error. No DNA is shown, since the ends of the CDR3 on it are uncertain; the CDR3 is the one TCRdb lists. The chain has TRBV2 and TRBJ2-7; the table's D call, TRBD2, was not checked against the DNA. The length of the CDR3 is 9 amino acids, counting both ends. Per the germline V gene, CDR1 is SNHLY and CDR2 is FYNNEI. The CDR3 sequence is CASRDRLAG.

V gene TRBV7-9 combines with J gene TRBJ2-3; D is unresolved. This CDR3 spans 9 amino acids. Germline CDR1 is SEHNR and CDR2 is FQNEAQ (reference sequence). V dropped 7 bases and J dropped 4 bases, with 0 bases sitting between them. CDR3 in DNA: TGTGCCAGCACAGATACGCAGTATTTT. The encoded protein is CASTDTQYF.

CDR3: CASSYSGMGTEAFF. Written as DNA, the CDR3 is TGTGCCAGCAGTTACTCGGGAATGGGCACTGAAGCTTTCTTT. The gene calls are TRBV25-1 and TRBJ1-1; no firm D call. Trimming took 5 bases from V and 4 from J, leaving 14 bases between them. In germline, CDR1 is MGHDK, CDR2 SYGVNS. The CDR3 spans 14 residues.

In its sample, this clonotype was seen a few times. The chain employs TRBV10-2 and TRBJ2-6, with 10 bases lining up with TRBD2. The CDR3 extends over 18 amino acids. The V gene's germline CDR1 is WSHSY and CDR2 SAAADI. V was pared by 2 bases and J by 0 bases, with 4 bases of the junction left unmatched. CDR3 in amino acids: CASSEGTSVYSGANVLTF. The CDR3 DNA reads as TGCGCCAGCAGTGAGGGGACTAGCGTCTACTCTGGGGCCAACGTCCTGACTTTC.

This chain's CDR3 is CASSYSASGELFF. The CDR3 DNA reads as TGTGCCAGCAGTTACTCGGCATCCGGGGAGCTGTTTTTT. This chain connects TRBV6-5 to TRBJ2-2, with D hard to call. Trimming removed 0 bases from V and 6 bases from J, with 5 bases in between. The CDR3 runs 13 residues. Germline V gene data show CDR1 as MNHEY and CDR2 as SVGAGI.

A few counts support this clonotype. The chain combines TRBV5-1 with TRBJ2-4; no firm D call. The germline V gene has CDR1 SGHRS and CDR2 YFSETQ. This CDR3 has 13 amino acids. The ends were cut back, 4 bases at V and 5 bases at J, with 10 bases in the middle. CDR3 loop: CASSRTAENIQYF. Here the CDR3 DNA reads TGCGCCAGCAGCCGGACGGCAGAAAACATTCAGTACTTC.

The chain couples TRBV10-3 to TRBJ2-7, with D perhaps TRBD2 (5 bases). Trimming left V 4 bases short and J 1 base short, with 8 bases between. Germline CDR1 is ENHRY and CDR2 is SYGVKD. The length of the CDR3 is 13 residues. In nucleotides, the CDR3 is TGTGCCATCAGTGGGACTGATTCCTACGAGCAGTACTTC. It encodes CAISGTDSYEQYF.

The chain is built from TRBV9 and TRBJ2-1; TRBD2 matches at 14 bases. V lost 3 bases, J lost 8 bases, and 4 bases stayed unmatched. Germline assignment: CDR1 SGDLS and CDR2 YYNGEE. The CDR3 runs to 15 residues. CDR3 loop: CASSEGLAGDDEQFF. Here the CDR3 DNA reads TGTGCCAGCAGCGAGGGACTAGCGGGAGACGATGAGCAGTTCTTC.

The chain couples TRBV9 to TRBJ2-2, with 13 bases aligning to TRBD2. Germline V CDR1 and CDR2: SGDLS, YYNGEE. This CDR3 is 18 amino acids long. The V gene end was trimmed by 1 base and the J gene end by 6 bases; junction bases not matched to a gene: 9. The DNA for the CDR3 is TGTGCCAGCAGCGTACCCGGGACTAGCGGGAATCTTGCCGGGGAGCTGTTTTTT. Protein product: CASSVPGTSGNLAGELFF.

About this clonotype: A much larger clonotype is one base distant, so this may be a read error. No conserved phenylalanine or tryptophan ends this CDR3, so it is likely a read error. The chain joins TRBV4-3 to TRBJ1-1, with 8 positions matching TRBD1. J lost 5 bases, V lost 0 bases, and 2 bases had no gene match. The CDR3 runs to 14 residues. Germline lookup yields CDR1 LGHNA and CDR2 YSLEER. The CDR3 loop reads CASSQDHRGTEAFS. The CDR3 DNA reads as TGCGCCAGCAGCCAAGACCACAGGGGGACTGAAGCTTTCTCT.

This CDR3 is CASSSNGAGEGLNEQFF. CDR3 nucleotides: TGTGCCAGCAGCTCGAACGGAGCGGGAGAGGGTTTAAATGAGCAGTTCTTC. V is TRBV7-3 and J is TRBJ2-1; 8 bases match TRBD2. V lost 4 bases to trimming and J lost 7 bases; unmatched junction nucleotides: 15. Per the germline V gene, CDR1 is SGHTA and CDR2 is FQGTGA. This CDR3 region has 17 residues.

Concerning this clonotype: A much larger clone differs by one base, so this may be a read error. The rearrangement uses TRBV9 and TRBJ2-7, with a possible D match to TRBD2 (6 bases). Trimming took off 0 bases at V and 4 bases at J, with 14 bases between the two ends. CDR3 length: 15 residues. Per germline, CDR1 SGDLS and CDR2 YYNGEE. CDR3 sequence (DNA): TGTGCCAGCAGCGTAGGGGTTTGCGGGGAATACGAGCAGTACTTC. This sequence encodes CASSVGVCGEYEQYF.

CDR3 in amino acids: CSVASEGLRGYTF. The CDR3 coding sequence is TGCAGCGTTGCCAGTGAGGGGCTGAGAGGCTACACCTTC. J is TRBJ1-2 and V is TRBV29-1; D may be TRBD1 (5 bases). Germline values: CDR1 SQVTM, CDR2 ANQGSEA. The CDR3 has 13 amino acids. V was pared by 4 bases and J by 8 bases, with 17 bases between.